Listed here is a single TCR beta chain. The sample belongs to a study of CD8 T cells in Susac syndrome. The RNA, roughly 0.5 to 1 ug, was put through reverse transcription using random hexamers. Each CDR3 protein is one row after TCRdb ran MiXCR on the immunoSEQ multiplex PCR reads. Of about 150,000 distinct CDR3 sequences in the sample, over 95% were seen once. The patients serving as multiple sclerosis controls were treatment-naive. They had stable or active relapsing-remitting disease and fulfilled revised McDonald criteria. TEMRA cells were enriched by FACS, and CD4+ and CD8+ T cells were negatively isolated. The germline V gene has CDR1 SGHAT and CDR2 FQNNGV. V dropped 5 bases and J dropped 0; count of bases not matched to a gene: 4. The CDR3 consists of 14 residues.

The V call is TRBV11-2, the J call TRBJ2-7, with 7 bases fitting TRBD1. Sequencing was carried out using CD8+ T cells from PBMCs. This TCR was recovered from a human donor with multiple sclerosis. DNA for the CDR3: TGTGCCAGCAGCGCCCGGGACAGCTCCTACGAGCAGTACTTC. Amino acids: CASSARDSSYEQYF.